This T cell receptor beta chain is from a study of blood T cell repertoires in COVID-19. As for the study in general: Acute and convalescent COVID-19 specimens originated in the United States, Italy and Spain. T cells, B-cell-depleted T cells, or PBMCs supplied cDNA or gDNA.

The authors' processing: Amplification from reference gene primers served as the basis for estimated nucleated cell counts. Libraries were prepared by immunoSEQ multiplex PCR; TCRdb keeps only in-frame clonotypes and omits some of them. Clonal size and the V and J genes are those of that table, whereas D and trimming came from the DNA. The profile shows fewer than 90,000 clones, 75% to 90% of them singletons. The CDR3 is 14 residues long. V was shortened by 5 bases and J by 1 base, with 12 bases between the two germline ends. CDR1 is MNHNY, CDR2 SVGAGI, per germline (reference sequence). The source is a male donor with acute or convalescent COVID-19. The gene calls are TRBV6-6 and TRBJ2-7, with a tentative D call TRBD1 (6 bases). The sample was peripheral blood. The chain's CDR3 is CASSRGTVSYEQYF. The CDR3 DNA reads as TGTGCCAGCAGTAGGGGGACGGTATCCTACGAGCAGTACTTC.